This T cell receptor beta chain emerged from a study of early T cells in non-severe SARS-CoV-2 infection (dated by TCRdb to the early 2020s). With respect to the entire study: TCR sequencing used bulk RNA from unsorted whole blood, so alpha and beta chains could not be paired. What the study reported, not specific to this receptor: VDJdb matching was skewed toward anti-spike CD8 responses, so virus-specific expansions were likely underestimated and private and CD4 specificities were missed.

In its sample, this clonotype was seen a few times. No antigen is known for it. No quality values exist for individual bases; no much larger clone is one base distant. Set within a cohort of healthcare workers in London, UK, this nested case-control study involved weekly PCR testing of nasopharyngeal swabs along with blood sampling. Healthcare workers were enrolled in the week of the UK lockdown, from 23 to 31 March 2020, and were followed every week for up to roughly 15 weeks. Library prep was done by 5' RACE. This sample was sequenced with a NextSeq 500. To correct for sequencing error and PCR bias, the TCR library protocol tagged individual cDNA molecules with unique molecular identifiers. TCR alpha and beta chains were both sequenced, and the abundances of alpha and beta sequences in each sample were closely correlated with each other. As for the original processing: V gene, J gene and CDR3 annotation of TCR sequences was performed with Decombinator V4. TCRs were defined as expanded if a significant change between any two time points was detected under a Poisson model with p below 0.0001. TCR abundances were normalised to the total number of TCRs sequenced per sample and were expressed as counts per million. MAIT TCRs were defined by TRAV1-2 paired with TRAJ12, TRAJ20 or TRAJ33, and iNKT TCRs by TRAV10 paired with TRAJ18. VDJdb, accessed 1 November 2021, was searched for CMV, EBV and SARS-CoV-2 annotated TCRs, with TCRs annotated for multiple antigens excluded. In-frame beta chains were kept once TCRdb had trimmed the public reads at Q25 with fastp and called clones with MiXCR. When rows share a CDR3 protein, they turn into one entry using the most common DNA and genes. TCRdb assigned the V and J calls; the authors' analysis was not used. This sample comprises around 55,000 distinct CDR3 sequences, under 15% of them detected only once. Of the sample, about a tenth is held by the ten largest clones.

Trimming leaves V shorter by 2 bases and J shorter by 6 bases, with the junction holding 8 bases beyond the gene matches. The CDR3 goes from the cysteine to the phenylalanine over 15 residues. The CDR3 DNA has 45 bases and is translated from base 1. From a lookup of the germline V gene, CDR1 and CDR2 are SGHAT and FQNNGV. Sequenced here: whole blood, sampled at baseline. The chain is assembled from TRBV11-2 and TRBJ2-3, with TRBD2 matching 7 junction bases. This clonotype was obtained from an adult who was a healthcare worker with PCR-confirmed SARS-CoV-2 infection or an uninfected control (not recorded which). The CDR3 protein is CASSLNAGASDTQYF. The nucleotide sequence reads TGTGCCAGCAGCTTAAATGCGGGAGCGAGTGATACGCAGTATTTT.